This TCR beta chain comes out of a study of identical twins. Study-wide results and caveats: One should note that invariant MAIT and iNKT cells could partly confound zero-insertion analyses. Low generation probability was overrepresented in out-of-frame alpha sequences shared by twins.

The CDR3 has 16 residues. Germline V gene data show CDR1 as SEHNR and CDR2 as FQNEAQ (reference sequence). Trimming cost V 5 bases and J 14 bases, with 30 bases left between them. This clonotype was detected only a few times. Its antigen is not identified. MiXCR, run by TCRdb on the 5' RACE reads, gives a single entry per CDR3 protein. The profile shows about 810,000 distinct CDR3 sequences, more than 9% of them singletons. The sample also formed part of further work on yellow fever vaccine responses in identical twins. That work contributes: Twins reportedly mounted vaccine T cell responses that seemed partly convergent, partly personalized.

The receptor comes from a woman younger than 35 in good health. The sequencing sample was made of PBMCs. The rearrangement uses TRBV7-9 and TRBJ1-1; no clear D. This CDR3 is CASSHTGGERLNLGFF. The CDR3 nucleotides are TGTGCCAGCAGCCACACTGGTGGGGAGAGACTGAATCTCGGGTTCTTT.